This TCR beta chain was sequenced for a study of blood T cell repertoires in COVID-19. TCRdb's table, derived via immunoSEQ multiplex PCR, lists solely in-frame clones and lacks some. This sample has 95,000 to 150,000 clones, with 92% found just once. The V end lost 3 bases, the J end lost 0 bases, and 13 bases lay between the germline ends. This CDR3 spans 16 amino acids. The germline CDR1 and CDR2 sequences are MRHNA and SNTAGT. The clonotype comes from a man aged 50 or older with COVID-19, enrolled during active disease. Sequences were obtained from peripheral blood. The chain is built from TRBV6-4 and TRBJ2-3; D may be TRBD2 (5 bases). Here the CDR3 reads CASSESAGSSTDTQYF. For the CDR3, the DNA is TGTGCCAGCAGTGAATCGGCGGGCTCTAGCACAGATACGCAGTATTTT.